A selection of T cell receptor beta chains follows, all from one sample in a study of T-cell reconstitution after alpha-beta-depleted transplantation in children. TCRdb analysed the PCR reads with MiXCR anew, one entry per CDR3 protein. The sample has about 340,000 distinct CDR3 sequences, roughly 15% seen once; the top ten hold 3.5% to 4.5%. This specimen was PBMCs, taken from the stem cell graft. These receptor sequences come from a human donor who donated a stem cell graft to a child with Fanconi anemia. Both conserved end residues are part of each CDR3. Size values are once, few and many counts, or a class for expanded clones, and some rows have none.

clone size | J gene | V gene | CDR3 protein
many | TRBJ2-1 | TRBV7-9 | CASSLGQGGFNEQFF
many | TRBJ1-1 | TRBV28 | CASGYLGGSGAFF
. | TRBJ2-5 | TRBV18 | CASSLRQDRGETQYF
. | TRBJ2-2 | TRBV9 | CASSVAQGWNGELFF
many | TRBJ1-1 | TRBV6-1 | CASSEQGAAFF
. | TRBJ2-2 | TRBV3-1 | CASSPFPISGGPNTGELFF
few | TRBJ1-2 | TRBV11-1 | CASSLSVLGRPRPLNYGYTF
once | TRBJ2-5 | TRBV5-1 | CASSLRLDSQETQYF
many | TRBJ1-2 | TRBV6-2/TRBV6-3 | CASRKQGLDGYTF
few | TRBJ2-2 | TRBV11-3 | CASSARVSGELFF
few | TRBJ1-6 | TRBV4-3 | CASSQVAGSPLHF
many | TRBJ2-7 | TRBV4-3 | CASSQVLTTTEQYF
few | TRBJ2-7 | TRBV2 | CASSDGRTGNYEQYF
. | TRBJ2-1 | TRBV7-7 | CASSSNSPGQGLNEQFF
. | TRBJ2-4 | TRBV6-2/TRBV6-3 | CASSFEGRRLAKNIQYF
many | TRBJ2-3 | TRBV5-1 | CASSSPTDTQYF
few | TRBJ1-2 | TRBV27 | CATQWSSGGRNYGYTF
many | TRBJ1-4 | TRBV12-3/TRBV12-4 | CASSAGNEKLFF
few | TRBJ1-2 | TRBV18 | CATTSSREANYGYTF
. | TRBJ1-1 | TRBV11-2 | CASSFGAGSKAFF
many | TRBJ2-2 | TRBV12-3/TRBV12-4 | CASSSGGTGVTGELFF
few | TRBJ2-2 | TRBV4-3 | CASSQVIGGGGELFF
many | TRBJ2-5 | TRBV5-6 | CASRREGETQYF
. | TRBJ2-7 | TRBV10-2 | CASSDRERGDEQYF
few | TRBJ2-1 | TRBV3-1 | CASSPRVGSSEQFF
. | TRBJ2-2 | TRBV5-6 | CASSLSLDPNTGELFF
few | TRBJ1-1 | TRBV6-1 | CASRDLTGNTEAFF
. | TRBJ1-2 | TRBV2 | CASSWTVYGYTF
few | TRBJ2-5 | TRBV20-1 | CSIGSGQETQYF